One and the same sample provided the 5 T cell receptor beta chains below, sequenced in a study of cytomegalovirus exposure and HLA in healthy donors. The primer mix had 60 Vbeta and 13 Jbeta primers. Assay used: immunoSEQ multiplex PCR; TCRdb lists only in-frame clones, some missing. The sample gives approximately 120,000 clones, 65% to 80% of which show up once; about 3% is in the top ten. What was sequenced was PBMCs. The receptors stem from a man in his thirties or forties in good health and CMV-seronegative.

The chain has TRBV6-8 and TRBJ2-7; no firm D call. Germline V gives CDR1 MNHGY, CDR2 SAAAGT. The CDR3 runs 15 residues. The V end lost 6 bases, the J end lost 1 base, and 16 bases lay between the germline ends. The CDR3 spells CASRLLLTESYEQYF. CDR3 bases: TGTGCCAGCAGATTACTACTAACCGAGTCCTACGAGCAGTACTTC.

V and J are TRBV15 and TRBJ1-1, with D tentatively TRBD1 (5 bases). The CDR3 extends over 14 amino acids. Trimming removed 0 bases from V and 6 bases from J, with 11 bases in between. Germline CDR1 LNHNV, CDR2 YYDKDF (reference sequence). CDR3 loop: CATSREGLVAEAFF. For the CDR3, the DNA is TGTGCCACCAGCAGAGAGGGGCTGGTCGCTGAAGCTTTCTTT.

As to this clone: The same CDR3 arises from other DNA sequences in this sample as well. This chain links TRBV6-1 with TRBJ1-2; D call uncertain. The germline V gene encodes CDR1 MNHNS and CDR2 SASEGT. V was shortened by 1 base and J by 0 bases, with 15 bases between the two germline ends. The CDR3 extends over 17 amino acids. The CDR3 region is CASSEGVRTHSNYGYTF. CDR3 bases: TGTGCCAGCAGTGAAGGAGTCAGGACTCATTCTAACTATGGCTACACCTTC.

This chain connects TRBV19 to TRBJ2-1, with a possible D match to TRBD1 (6 bases). Germline V gene sequence: CDR1 LNHDA, CDR2 SQIVND (reference sequence). The ends were cut back, 10 bases at V and 6 bases at J, with 16 bases in the middle. The CDR3 is 13 amino acids. This CDR3 reads CATTSTGPNEQFF. The CDR3, as DNA: TGTGCCACCACCTCTACAGGGCCCAATGAGCAGTTCTTC.

The V call is TRBV11-2, the J call TRBJ1-2, with 7 bases that match TRBD1. V gave up 2 bases and J gave up 4 bases; unmatched junction bases: 7. CDR3 length: 15 residues. CDR1 is SGHAT, CDR2 FQNNGV, per germline. The CDR3 DNA reads as TGTGCCAGCAGCTTACAACAGGGGCAGGGCTATGGCTACACCTTC. Protein: CASSLQQGQGYGYTF. Based on the CDR3 plus reference TRBV11-2 and TRBJ1-2, the full variable domain is EAGVAQSPRYKIIEKRQSVAFWCNPISGHATLYWYQQILGQGPKLLIQFQNNGVVDDSQLPKDRFSAERLKGVDSTLKIQPAKLEDSAVYLCASSLQQGQGYGYTFGSGTRLTVV.